A single sample is the source of the 11 T cell receptor beta chains below, sequenced in a study of blood T cell repertoires in COVID-19. Method: immunoSEQ multiplex PCR; TCRdb's copy keeps in-frame clones and lacks some. The repertoire consists of about 250,000 clones, with 80% to 90% occurring once and the leading ten covering about 9%. The sequencing sample was made of peripheral blood. All receptors come from a man aged 40-55 years with active or convalescent COVID-19.

The chain joins TRBV13 to TRBJ2-3; D may be TRBD2 (6 bases). The CDR3 totals 12 residues. Germline V gene lookup returns CDR1 PRHDT and CDR2 FYEKMQ (reference sequence). V gave up 6 bases and J gave up 6 bases, with 10 bases separating them. Here the CDR3 DNA reads TGTGCCAGCAGTTTCCGGGGGGATACGCAGTATTTT. Protein product: CASSFRGDTQYF.

The chain employs TRBV7-9 and TRBJ2-5; D may be TRBD1 (5 bases). V lost 2 bases and J lost 5, with 15 bases in between. Germline CDR1 and CDR2: SEHNR and FQNEAQ (reference sequence). The length of the CDR3 is 15 residues. In nucleotides, the CDR3 is TGTGCCAGCAGCTTATCGCAGGTCAGGGTTGAGACCCAGTACTTC. Protein sequence: CASSLSQVRVETQYF.

The chain joins TRBV9 to TRBJ2-7, with a tentative D call TRBD2 (6 bases). This CDR3 spans 15 amino acids. Trimming took 4 bases from V and 0 from J, leaving 14 bases between them. From germline, CDR1 is SGDLS and CDR2 YYNGEE. CDR3 sequence (DNA): TGTGCCAGCAGCACTGGGACTTCGAGCTCCTACGAGCAGTACTTC. It yields the protein CASSTGTSSSYEQYF.

The V call is TRBV6-2 or TRBV6-3, the J call TRBJ2-7; weak D call: TRBD1 (5 bases). This CDR3 has 14 amino acids. The V end was cut by 2 bases, the J end by 2 bases, with 10 bases between. Germline V gives CDR1 MNHEY, CDR2 SVGEGT. The CDR3 bases are TGTGCCAGCAGTTACAAGGGGTCGGCCTACGAGCAGTACTTC. Translation gives CASSYKGSAYEQYF.

Here the CDR3 reads CASSPGASNTGELFF. In DNA form, the CDR3 reads TGTGCCAGCAGCCCAGGGGCGTCTAACACCGGGGAGCTGTTTTTT. The V and J genes are TRBV7-3 and TRBJ2-2; tentatively, D is TRBD1 (6 bases). This CDR3 region has 15 residues. V was clipped by 5 bases and J by 2 bases, with 12 bases between them. Germline-derived CDR1 and CDR2 are SGHTA and FQGTGA. Looking up the rest from reference TRBV7-3 and TRBJ2-2 gives the full variable domain: GAGVSQTPSNKVTEKGKYVELRCDPISGHTALYWYRQSLGQGPEFLIYFQGTGAADDSGLPNDRFFAVRPEGSVSTLKIQRTERGDSAVYLCASSPGASNTGELFFGEGSRLTVL.

This rearrangement joins TRBV5-6 to TRBJ1-2; the match to TRBD1 covers 9 bases. Trimming took 2 bases from V and 5 from J; bases not matched to a gene: 7. Germline V gives CDR1 SGHDT, CDR2 YYEEEE. There are 15 residues in the CDR3. This CDR3 reads CASSFIQQGAYGYTF. CDR3 in DNA: TGTGCCAGCAGCTTTATTCAACAGGGGGCGTATGGCTACACCTTC.

The chain links TRBV27 to TRBJ1-4; 8 bases line up with TRBD1. V trimming: 6 bases; J trimming: 8 bases; junction bases outside the gene matches: 8. The CDR3 is made up of 14 amino acids. CDR1 is MNHEY, CDR2 SMNVEV, per germline (reference sequence). CDR3 region: CASRSGTGGEKLFF. CDR3 DNA sequence: TGTGCCAGCAGGTCCGGGACAGGAGGCGAAAAACTGTTTTTT.

The chain recombines TRBV29-1 with TRBJ1-1; TRBD1 agrees at 9 bases. Germline V gene sequence: CDR1 SQVTM, CDR2 ANQGSEA. Trimming removed 4 bases from V and 8 bases from J; junction bases left unmatched: 2. The CDR3 contains 11 residues. The CDR3: CSVGDRVEAFF. As DNA, the CDR3 is TGCAGCGTTGGGGACAGGGTAGAAGCTTTCTTT.

This clone has at least ten counts. The V gene is TRBV13, the J gene TRBJ1-6, with 8 bases aligning to TRBD1. The CDR3 is made up of 15 amino acids. Germline-derived CDR1 and CDR2 are PRHDT and FYEKMQ (reference sequence). Trimming at V came to 3 bases and at J to 7 bases, leaving 5 bases not matched to a gene. The CDR3 nucleotides are TGTGCCAGCAGCTTCGAAGGACAGGGCAATTCACCCCTCCACTTT. This gives the protein CASSFEGQGNSPLHF.

The CDR3 is CASSYPGGVGNQPQHF. Written as DNA, the CDR3 is TGTGCCAGCAGTTACCCGGGGGGCGTGGGCAATCAGCCCCAGCATTTT. The rearrangement joins TRBV6-2 or TRBV6-3 to TRBJ1-5; D might be TRBD1 (6 bases). CDR1 is MNHEY, CDR2 SVGEGT, per germline. With 2 bases removed from V and 2 bases from J, the gap between germline ends came to 13 bases. CDR3 length equals 16 residues.

CDR3 in amino acids: CASSLLAGGQETQYF. The DNA for the CDR3 is TGTGCCAGCAGCCTGCTAGCGGGGGGGCAAGAGACCCAGTACTTC. J is TRBJ2-5 and V is TRBV5-4, with 12 nucleotides matching TRBD2. Germline loops: CDR1 SGHNT, CDR2 YYREEE (reference sequence). V lost 4 bases, J lost 2 bases, and 3 bases stayed unmatched. The CDR3 is 15 amino acids.